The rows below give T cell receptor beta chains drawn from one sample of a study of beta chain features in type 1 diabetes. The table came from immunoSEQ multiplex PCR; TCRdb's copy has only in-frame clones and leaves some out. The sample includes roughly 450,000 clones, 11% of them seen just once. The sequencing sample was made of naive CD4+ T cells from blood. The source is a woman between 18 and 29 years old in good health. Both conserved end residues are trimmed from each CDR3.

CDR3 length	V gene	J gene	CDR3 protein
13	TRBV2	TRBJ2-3	ASRLPGQGSDTQY
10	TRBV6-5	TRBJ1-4	ASSYSEGKLF
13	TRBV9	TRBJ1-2	ASSLRTSLNYGYT
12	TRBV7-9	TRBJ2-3	ASSPRGMEDTQY
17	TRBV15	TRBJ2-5	ATSRDPKLQGAFTETQY
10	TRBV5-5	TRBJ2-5	ASSLGRETQY
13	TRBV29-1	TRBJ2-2	SVRPRDRGTGELF
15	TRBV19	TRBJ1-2	ASSPSKRRVKDYGYT
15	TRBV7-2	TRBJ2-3	ASSLVSSGSYTDTQY
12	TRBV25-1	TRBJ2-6	ASSDPSGANVLT
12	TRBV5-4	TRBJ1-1	ASSLERGKTEAF
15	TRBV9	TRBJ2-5	ASSVGALGTNQETQY
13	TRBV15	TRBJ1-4	ATSGAQGGREKLF
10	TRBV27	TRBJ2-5	ASGLALETQY
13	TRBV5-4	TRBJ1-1	ATRVSTMTNTEAF
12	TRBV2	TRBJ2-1	ASSATTGRNEQF
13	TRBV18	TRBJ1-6	ASSRTDTVNSPLH
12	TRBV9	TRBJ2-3	ASSVMSTRDTQY
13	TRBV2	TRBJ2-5	ASSDETAYQETQY
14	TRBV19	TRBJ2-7	ASSIGPGGTTYEQY
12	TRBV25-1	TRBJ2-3	ASNKGQVRDTQY
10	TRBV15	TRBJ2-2	ATSRDAGELF
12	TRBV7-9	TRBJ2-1	ASSLGQDYNEQF
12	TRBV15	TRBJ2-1	ATSRLAGGYEQF
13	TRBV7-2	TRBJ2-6	ASSARWSGANVLT
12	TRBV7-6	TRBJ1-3	ASSLAPSGNTIY